The rows below give T cell receptor beta chains drawn from one sample of a study of T-cell reconstitution after alpha-beta-depleted transplantation in children. TCRdb re-analysed the PCR reads in MiXCR, keeping a single row per CDR3 protein. The sample holds 200,000 to 250,000 distinct CDR3 sequences, 7.5% to 9.5% seen once. The sequenced sample was PBMCs, mostly from graft donor cells, obtained 360 days after TCRalphabeta/CD19-depleted stem cell transplant. These TCRs come from a male patient between 2 and 15 years old who had a stem cell transplant for acute myeloid leukemia, so the T cells may come from the graft donor. Each CDR3 is given with its conserved first and last residue. Each record gives: CDR3 length, V gene, J gene, clone size, D gene, CDR3 DNA, CDR3 protein. D genes are given only for firm matches. Clone size is stated in some rows and not others, as once, few, many or a class when expanded.

>14|TRBV20-1|TRBJ2-1|many|-
TGCAGTGCTAGAAGGGGGGCCTCCTACAATGAGCAGTTCTTC
CSARRGASYNEQFF
>15|TRBV12-3/TRBV12-4|TRBJ1-6|-|-
TGTGCCAGCCAACCCCATGGCGCCTATAATTCACCCCTCCACTTT
CASQPHGAYNSPLHF
>14|TRBV12-3/TRBV12-4|TRBJ2-3|many|-
TGTGCCAGCAGTCCCGGGACACCTACAGATACGCAGTATTTT
CASSPGTPTDTQYF
>14|TRBV5-1|TRBJ2-3|many|TRBD1
TGTGCTAGCAGCTTAGGACAGGACACAGATACGCAGTATTTT
CASSLGQDTDTQYF
>17|TRBV5-1|TRBJ2-1|-|TRBD2
TGCGCCAGCAGCCAAGGGACTAGCGGGGGGCTGGCCTATGAGCAGTTCTTC
CASSQGTSGGLAYEQFF
>15|TRBV7-9|TRBJ1-1|-|TRBD1
TGTGCCAGCAGCCCCGGACAGGGTATGAACACTGAAGCTTTCTTT
CASSPGQGMNTEAFF
>13|TRBV12-3/TRBV12-4|TRBJ2-2|few|-
TGTGCCAGCAGTTTTCGACACTACATCGGGCTGTTTTTT
CASSFRHYIGLFF
>15|TRBV20-1|TRBJ2-1|many|TRBD1
TGCAGTGCTAGAAAGACAGGGGGAAGGTACAATGAGCAGTTCTTC
CSARKTGGRYNEQFF
>17|TRBV25-1|TRBJ2-5|few|TRBD1
TGTGCCAGCAGTGACCCAGGGACAGGGCTCTTCGAAGAGACCCAGTACTTC
CASSDPGTGLFEETQYF
>15|TRBV5-1|TRBJ1-1|many|-
TGCGCCAGCATGAATTGGGAGGCCATGAACACTGAAGCTTTCTTT
CASMNWEAMNTEAFF
>12|TRBV20-1|TRBJ2-5|-|-
TGCAGTGCAAAACAGGAGACAGAGACCCAGTACTTC
CSAKQETETQYF
>13|TRBV6-2/TRBV6-3|TRBJ2-7|many|-
TGTGCCAGCAGCATCGACCGATCCTACGAGCAGTACTTC
CASSIDRSYEQYF
>13|TRBV27|TRBJ2-3|many|-
TGTGCCAGCAGTTTACGGAGCTACTATACGCAGTATTTT
CASSLRSYYTQYF
>16|TRBV5-1|TRBJ1-2|few|TRBD1
TGCGCCAGCAGTCTACTCTGGACAGGGGATGACTATGGCTACACCTTC
CASSLLWTGDDYGYTF
>12|TRBV20-1|TRBJ2-7|many|-
TGCAGTGCTAGACAGGGCGGGTACGAGCAGTACTTC
CSARQGGYEQYF
>18|TRBV5-1|TRBJ2-2|many|TRBD2
TGCGCCAGCAGCTTGGGGACTAGCGGGAGTCTAGACACCGGGGAGCTGTTTTTT
CASSLGTSGSLDTGELFF
>14|TRBV5-1|TRBJ1-3|few|-
TGCGCCAGCAGCTTGGACGTGGCTGGAAACACCATATATTTT
CASSLDVAGNTIYF
>15|TRBV4-2|TRBJ2-7|-|TRBD1
TGTGCCAGCAGCCAAGGTTCGGGACAGGGTTACGAGCAGTACTTC
CASSQGSGQGYEQYF
>14|TRBV16|TRBJ2-4|-|TRBD2
TGTGCCAGCAGCCAACAACTAGCGGGAGGCACTCGTTACTTC
CASSQQLAGGTRYF
>14|TRBV20-1|TRBJ2-5|-|-
TGCAGTGCTAGAGATTTAGAGGGGCAAGAGACCCAGTACTTC
CSARDLEGQETQYF
>13|TRBV27|TRBJ2-3|-|TRBD2
TGTGCCAGCAGTACTAGCGGGGGAAATACGCAGTATTTT
CASSTSGGNTQYF
>14|TRBV5-1|TRBJ2-3|many|-
TGCGCCAGCAGCGCGAGACTAGACACAGATACGCAGTATTTT
CASSARLDTDTQYF
>11|TRBV12-3/TRBV12-4|TRBJ2-1|many|-
TGTGCCAGCAGTTACGAGAATGAGCAGTTCTTC
CASSYENEQFF
>14|TRBV12-3/TRBV12-4|TRBJ2-7|many|TRBD2
TGTGCCAGCAGTTTACTAGCGGGAGACTACGAGCAGTACTTC
CASSLLAGDYEQYF
>18|TRBV3-1|TRBJ2-5|many|TRBD2
TGTGCCAGCAGCCAAGTTTTGCCTAGCGGTGGCCTAAAAGAGACCCAGTACTTC
CASSQVLPSGGLKETQYF
>16|TRBV12-3/TRBV12-4|TRBJ2-2|-|-
TGTGCCAGCGGCCTTCTTTCGGGGGGCATCGCCGGGGAGCTGTTTTTT
CASGLLSGGIAGELFF
>14|TRBV12-3/TRBV12-4|TRBJ1-6|few|-
TGTGCCAGCAGTTTAGTAGGGTTTGTTTCACCCCTCCACTTT
CASSLVGFVSPLHF
>13|TRBV5-1|TRBJ2-7|few|-
TGCGCCAGCAGTAGGGTGCCCTCCGTCGAGCAGTACTTC
CASSRVPSVEQYF
>12|TRBV12-3/TRBV12-4|TRBJ1-5|-|-
TGTGCCAGCAGTCCCCAACGGGGGCCCCAGCATTTT
CASSPQRGPQHF
>15|TRBV10-3|TRBJ1-1|few|TRBD1
TGTGCCACCAGAACAGGGGGGAGGAAGAACACTGAAGCTTTCTTT
CATRTGGRKNTEAFF
>15|TRBV7-2|TRBJ2-1|few|-
TGTGCCAGCAGCTTAGATGTCCGCTCCTACAATGAGCAGTTCTTC
CASSLDVRSYNEQFF
>14|TRBV12-3/TRBV12-4|TRBJ2-4|few|-
TGTGCCAGCAGTTTAGACAGTCTCAAAAACATTCAGTACTTC
CASSLDSLKNIQYF
>15|TRBV10-3|TRBJ2-1|many|-
TGTGCCATCACCCGGGACATCGGCCCATACAATGAGCAGTTCTTC
CAITRDIGPYNEQFF